This section outlines one T cell receptor beta chain sequence together with its context. Its target is unknown. The data are from a study of T-cell memory formation after mild COVID-19. Looking at the study overall: Across donors, TCR clusters were largely donor specific. The study, taken as a whole, reports: Some clones that responded were present in memory (sampled pre-infection), which suggests cross-reactive memory joined. Researchers report contracting CD4+ clones mostly in CM and EM, with CD8+ clones in EMRA.

TCRdb fed the 5' RACE reads into MiXCR, producing one record per CDR3 protein. This sample has about 500,000 distinct CDR3 sequences, with around 20% found just once. V lost 4 bases and J lost 7; bases outside the gene matches: 4. The CDR3 consists of 12 residues. Germline V gives CDR1 KGHSH, CDR2 LQKENI. The chain combines TRBV18 with TRBJ2-7; 7 nucleotides match TRBD1. What was sequenced was PBMCs or a T cell subset sorted from them (not recorded which). The sequence derives from an adult woman who had mild COVID-19 (a few samples of this study predate the infection). Cell type and time point are not known. CDR3 bases: TGTGCCAGCTCACAGGGACAGTGGGAGCAGTACTTC. Translating it yields CASSQGQWEQYF.